The T cell receptor (beta chain) under discussion was sequenced for a study of cytomegalovirus exposure and HLA in healthy donors. PCR primers comprised 60 Vbeta and 13 Jbeta primers. The assay was immunoSEQ multiplex PCR, and TCRdb's table has in-frame clones only and misses some. The table lists under 200,000 clones, around 80% of them singletons, with under 6% in the top ten. The CDR3 spans 16 residues. Germline V gene data show CDR1 as MDHEN and CDR2 as SYDVKM. V was shortened by 4 bases and J by 4 bases, with 18 bases between the two germline ends. This clone was observed many times. Material for sequencing was PBMCs. This receptor was identified in a woman aged 45-65 years in good health and CMV-seropositive. V is TRBV28 and J is TRBJ2-3; a weak D match, TRBD1 (6 bases). CDR3 sequence (DNA): TGTGCCAGCAGTTCTCAGCCCTACAGGGTCGCAGATACGCAGTATTTT. Translating gives CASSSQPYRVADTQYF.